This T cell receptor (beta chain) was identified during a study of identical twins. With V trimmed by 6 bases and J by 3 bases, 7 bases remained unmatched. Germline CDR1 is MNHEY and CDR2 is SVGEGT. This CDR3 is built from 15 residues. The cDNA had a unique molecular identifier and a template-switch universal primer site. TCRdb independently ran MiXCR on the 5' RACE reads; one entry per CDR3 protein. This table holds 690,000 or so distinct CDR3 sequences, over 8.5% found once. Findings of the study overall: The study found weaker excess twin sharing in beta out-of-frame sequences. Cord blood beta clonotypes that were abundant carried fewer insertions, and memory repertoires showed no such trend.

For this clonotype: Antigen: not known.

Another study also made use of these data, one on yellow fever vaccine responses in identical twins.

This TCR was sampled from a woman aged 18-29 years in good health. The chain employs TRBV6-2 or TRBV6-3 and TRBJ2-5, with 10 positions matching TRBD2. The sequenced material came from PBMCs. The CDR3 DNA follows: TGTGCCAGCAGACCAAGGACTAGCGGAAAAGAGACCCAGTACTTC. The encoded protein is CASRPRTSGKETQYF.